This T cell receptor beta chain was sequenced in a study of blood T cell repertoires in COVID-19. The V segment lost 8 bases and the J segment 7 bases; nucleotides outside the gene matches: 7. The CDR3 has 14 amino acids. CDR1 is LNHDA, CDR2 SQIVND, per germline (reference sequence). Authors' processing steps: Reference gene primer amplification gave estimated nucleated cell counts. The data were produced by immunoSEQ multiplex PCR, yet TCRdb's version contains in-frame clones alone and is incomplete. That table supplies the V and J calls and clone size; D and trimming were determined from the DNA. The table includes 200,000 or so clones, around 84% detected once.

The sequenced sample consisted of peripheral blood. This TCR derives from a human donor in a cohort sampled during active COVID-19. The chain joins TRBV19 to TRBJ1-6, with 8 positions matching TRBD1. In DNA form, the CDR3 reads TGTGCCAGTGACCGGGGACAGGCGAATTCACCCCTCCACTTT. It encodes CASDRGQANSPLHF.